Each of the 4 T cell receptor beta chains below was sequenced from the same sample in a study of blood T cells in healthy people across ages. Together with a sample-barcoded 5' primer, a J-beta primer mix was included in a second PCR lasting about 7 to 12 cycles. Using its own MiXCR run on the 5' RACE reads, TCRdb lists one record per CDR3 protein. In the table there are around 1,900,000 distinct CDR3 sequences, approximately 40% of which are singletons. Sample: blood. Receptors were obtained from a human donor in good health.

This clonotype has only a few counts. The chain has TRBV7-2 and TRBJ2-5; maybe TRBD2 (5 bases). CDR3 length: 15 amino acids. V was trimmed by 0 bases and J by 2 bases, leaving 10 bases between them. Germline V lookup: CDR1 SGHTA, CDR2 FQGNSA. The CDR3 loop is CASSLAMGAQETQYF. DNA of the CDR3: TGTGCCAGCAGCTTAGCGATGGGAGCTCAAGAGACCCAGTACTTC.

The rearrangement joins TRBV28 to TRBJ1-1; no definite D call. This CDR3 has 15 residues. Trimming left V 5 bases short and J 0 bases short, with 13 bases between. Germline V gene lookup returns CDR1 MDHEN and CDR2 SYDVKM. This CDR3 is CASSPFLTVNTEAFF. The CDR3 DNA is TGTGCCAGCAGTCCCTTCCTGACCGTGAACACTGAAGCTTTCTTT.

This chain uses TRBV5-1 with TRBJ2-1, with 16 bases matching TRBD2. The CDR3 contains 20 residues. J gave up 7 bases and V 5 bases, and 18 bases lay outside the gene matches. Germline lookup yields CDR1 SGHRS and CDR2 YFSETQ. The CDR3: CASRPPVGTSGGAGVNEQFF. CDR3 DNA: TGCGCCAGCAGACCACCTGTGGGGACTAGCGGGGGGGCCGGAGTAAATGAGCAGTTCTTC.

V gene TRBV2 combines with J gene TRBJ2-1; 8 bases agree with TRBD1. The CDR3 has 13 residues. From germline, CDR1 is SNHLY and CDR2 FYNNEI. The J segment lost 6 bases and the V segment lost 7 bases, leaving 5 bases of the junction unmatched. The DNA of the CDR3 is TGTGCCAGCATTATGGACAGGGCCAATGAGCAGTTCTTC. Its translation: CASIMDRANEQFF.